The 23 T cell receptor beta chains presented below share a single source sample, sequenced in a study of siplizumab effects on memory and regulatory T cells (dated by TCRdb to between 2018 and 2020). The receptor library was made with the immunoSEQ multiplex PCR assay. The immuneACCESS repertoire file appears here via TCRdb, limited to in-frame rearrangements. These files lack a portion of the clones; in checked studies, under half of the deficit traces to unresolved V genes, and the cause of the others is not known. The sample contains roughly 100,000 clones, about 90% of them found a single time. The ten top clones hold around 1.1% of the sample. Sample: CD4+ T cells sorted from blood. Receptors were obtained from a human donor in good health.

The rearrangement uses TRBV28 and TRBJ1-2, with no clear D. The germline V and J ends were trimmed by 10 bases and 2 bases, with 11 bases remaining between them. This CDR3 is 12 amino acids long. The germline V gene has CDR1 MDHEN and CDR2 SYDVKM. The CDR3 sequence is CATKIINYGYTF. The CDR3 DNA follows: TGTGCCACGAAAATTATCAACTATGGCTACACCTTC.

CDR3 sequence (DNA): TGTGCCAGCAGTGAACGACAGAACACTGAAGCTTTCTTT. Protein: CASSERQNTEAFF. V and J are TRBV25-1 and TRBJ1-1, with D hard to call. Germline CDR1 is MGHDK and CDR2 is SYGVNS. V dropped 2 bases and J dropped 1 base, with 5 bases sitting between them. The length of the CDR3 is 13 residues. The full variable domain, in which reference TRBV25-1 and TRBJ1-1 provide the parts outside the CDR3, is EADIYQTPRYLVIGTGKKITLECSQTMGHDKMYWYQQDPGMELHLIHYSYGVNSTEKGDLSSESTVSRIRTEHFPLTLESARPSHTSQYLCASSERQNTEAFFGQGTRLTVV.

The chain recombines TRBV5-1 with TRBJ2-7; 11 bases line up with TRBD2. The CDR3 has 14 residues. With V trimmed by 5 bases and J by 6 bases, 7 bases remained unmatched. Germline assignment: CDR1 SGHRS and CDR2 YFSETQ. The CDR3 loop is CASRVGTSGSEQYF. CDR3 nucleotide sequence: TGCGCCAGCAGGGTCGGAACTAGCGGGAGCGAGCAGTACTTC.

The CDR3 spells CASSYTGHGNTEAFF. The CDR3, as DNA: TGTGCCAGTAGTTACACGGGACACGGAAACACTGAAGCTTTCTTT. The chain recombines TRBV19 with TRBJ1-1; tentatively, D is TRBD1 (6 bases). This CDR3 contains 15 residues. CDR1 is LNHDA and CDR2 is SQIVND in the germline V gene (reference sequence). Trimming shortened V by 5 bases and J by 2 bases, and 15 bases separated the two germline ends.

This clone occurred once. The rearrangement links TRBV5-1 to TRBJ2-2; 7 nucleotides line up with TRBD1. Germline V gene lookup returns CDR1 SGHRS and CDR2 YFSETQ. With V trimmed by 4 bases and J by 0 bases, 3 bases remained unmatched. This CDR3 region has 15 residues. CDR3 nucleotide sequence: TGCGCCAGCAGCGTGGGACAGCCGAACACCGGGGAGCTGTTTTTT. Translated: CASSVGQPNTGELFF.

The V gene is TRBV29-1, the J gene TRBJ2-7, with 7 bases identical to TRBD2. The CDR3 has 13 residues. The J segment lost 7 bases and the V segment lost 5 bases, leaving 11 bases of the junction unmatched. Germline V lookup: CDR1 SQVTM, CDR2 ANQGSEA. CDR3 bases: TGCAGCGTTCTCAAGGACACGGGAGGAGAGCAGTACTTC. Amino acids: CSVLKDTGGEQYF.

The chain combines TRBV29-1 with TRBJ2-7; 8 bases fit TRBD1. Germline values: CDR1 SQVTM, CDR2 ANQGSEA. V shed 6 bases, J shed 2 bases, and the junction held 6 bases outside the gene matches. The CDR3 is 13 amino acids. CDR3 sequence: CSVEGQAPYEQYF. The CDR3 DNA reads TGCAGCGTGGAGGGACAGGCCCCCTACGAGCAGTACTTC.

Only one count was recorded for this clone. The chain links TRBV30 to TRBJ2-1, with TRBD2 as a possible D gene (5 bases). V was clipped by 2 bases and J by 4 bases, with 15 bases between them. Germline-derived CDR1 and CDR2 are GTSNPN and SVGIG (reference sequence). The CDR3 loop spans 15 amino acids. This CDR3 is CAWSTAGLQYNEQFF. In nucleotides, the CDR3 is TGTGCCTGGAGTACTGCGGGCCTCCAATACAATGAGCAGTTCTTC.

The V and J genes are TRBV11-3 and TRBJ2-3; 9 nucleotides match TRBD1. CDR1 is SGHNT, CDR2 YENEEA, per germline. V shed 5 bases and J 7 bases; nucleotides not matched to a gene: 10. This CDR3 region has 15 residues. Here the CDR3 DNA reads TGTGCCAGCAGCGTTACCGGGACAGGGTCAAATACGCAGTATTTT. Its translation is CASSVTGTGSNTQYF. The whole variable domain, filled in from reference TRBV11-3 and TRBJ2-3, reads EAGVVQSPRYKIIEKKQPVAFWCNPISGHNTLYWYLQNLGQGPELLIRYENEEAVDDSQLPKDRFSAERLKGVDSTLKIQPAELGDSAVYLCASSVTGTGSNTQYFGPGTRLTVL.

V gene TRBV29-1 combines with J gene TRBJ2-1; 7 positions agree with TRBD2. This CDR3 is 13 amino acids long. Per germline, CDR1 SQVTM and CDR2 ANQGSEA. The junction had 1 base not matched to a gene; V was cut back by 3 bases and J by 2 bases. CDR3 coding DNA: TGCAGCGTTGAGGGACTAACCTACAATGAGCAGTTCTTC. Amino acid sequence: CSVEGLTYNEQFF.

This chain uses TRBV11-2 with TRBJ1-2; no clear D. V was pared by 5 bases and J by 4 bases, with 8 bases between. This CDR3 is 12 amino acids long. Per germline, CDR1 SGHAT and CDR2 FQNNGV. CDR3: CASSPSPYGYTF. The CDR3, as DNA: TGTGCCAGCAGCCCCAGCCCCTATGGCTACACCTTC. Looking up the rest from reference TRBV11-2 and TRBJ1-2 gives the full variable domain: EAGVAQSPRYKIIEKRQSVAFWCNPISGHATLYWYQQILGQGPKLLIQFQNNGVVDDSQLPKDRFSAERLKGVDSTLKIQPAKLEDSAVYLCASSPSPYGYTFGSGTRLTVV.

The chain is built from TRBV27 and TRBJ2-7; 9 positions agree with TRBD2. The CDR3 is made up of 14 amino acids. V gave up 7 bases and J gave up 2 bases; unmatched junction bases: 6. Germline V CDR1 and CDR2: MNHEY, SMNVEV (reference sequence). CDR3 bases: TGTGCCAGCATGAAGGGACTAGCACCCTACGAGCAGTACTTC. The encoded protein is CASMKGLAPYEQYF.

This clone has only a few counts. V usage is TRBV29-1 and J usage is TRBJ2-7; 7 nucleotides align to TRBD1. Germline V CDR1 and CDR2: SQVTM, ANQGSEA. The CDR3 is made up of 14 amino acids. The junction had 9 bases not matched to a gene; V was cut back by 4 bases and J by 3 bases. The CDR3: CSVVRQGISYEQYF. In nucleotides, the CDR3 is TGCAGCGTTGTTCGACAGGGAATAAGCTACGAGCAGTACTTC.

This sequence joins TRBV7-9 and TRBJ1-3; possibly TRBD1 for D (5 bases). Germline V gives CDR1 SEHNR, CDR2 FQNEAQ (reference sequence). Trimming shortened V by 0 bases and J by 2 bases, and 8 bases separated the two germline ends. CDR3 length: 15 residues. CDR3 nucleotides: TGTGCCAGCAGCTTAGCGGCAGGGACTGGAAACACCATATATTTT. This codes for CASSLAAGTGNTIYF.

J is TRBJ2-3 and V is TRBV9; tentative D call: TRBD2 (5 bases). This CDR3 has 13 residues. V gave up 2 bases and J gave up 5 bases, with 9 bases separating them. From germline, CDR1 is SGDLS and CDR2 YYNGEE. CDR3 sequence reads: CASSVRGIDTQYF. DNA of the CDR3: TGTGCCAGCAGCGTTCGAGGGATAGATACGCAGTATTTT.

The V call is TRBV4-1, the J call TRBJ2-2; D gene uncertain. V was clipped by 1 base and J by 6 bases, with 12 bases between them. Germline CDR1 and CDR2: MGHRA and YSYEKL. This CDR3 spans 15 amino acids. The CDR3 loop reads CASSQGWVGSGELFF. CDR3 nucleotides: TGCGCCAGCAGCCAAGGGTGGGTCGGATCCGGGGAGCTGTTTTTT.

This clone was observed a single time. The chain is built from TRBV4-1 and TRBJ2-1; 7 nucleotides agree with TRBD2. V lost 0 bases, J lost 6 bases, and 11 bases stayed unmatched. CDR1 is MGHRA and CDR2 is YSYEKL in the germline V gene. This CDR3 spans 17 amino acids. The CDR3 DNA follows: TGCGCCAGCAGCCAAGATTTAAGCTTAGGGGAGGGCAATGAGCAGTTCTTC. This encodes CASSQDLSLGEGNEQFF.

This sequence joins TRBV6-6 and TRBJ1-2; D perhaps matches TRBD1 (6 bases). CDR3 length: 12 amino acids. Between the trimmed V and J ends, which lost 4 bases and 8 bases, there was a span of 11 bases. CDR1 is MNHNY, CDR2 SVGAGI, per germline (reference sequence). The CDR3 nucleotides are TGTGCCAGCAGTTCCGGTCAGGGGGGCTACACCTTC. This encodes CASSSGQGGYTF.

The sample holds one count of this clone. The chain links TRBV5-4 to TRBJ1-1; D call uncertain. V was cut by 0 bases and J by 1 base, with 7 bases left in between. This CDR3 region has 14 residues. Germline lookup yields CDR1 SGHNT and CDR2 YYREEE (reference sequence). CDR3 bases: TGTGCCAGCAGCTTGGGGCGTCAGAACACTGAAGCTTTCTTT. This translates into CASSLGRQNTEAFF. The variable domain in full, completed from reference TRBV5-4 and TRBJ1-1, reads ETGVTQSPTHLIKTRGQQVTLRCSSQSGHNTVSWYQQALGQGPQFIFQYYREEENGRGNFPPRFSGLQFPNYSSELNVNALELDDSALYLCASSLGRQNTEAFFGQGTRLTVV.

This rearrangement joins TRBV12-5 to TRBJ2-2; D uncertain. The CDR3 sequence is 13 residues long. Germline assignment: CDR1 LGHNT and CDR2 FRNRAP. Trimming removed 6 bases at V and 4 bases at J, with 9 bases between. The CDR3 here is CASGNQFTGELFF. The CDR3 nucleotides read TGTGCTAGTGGCAACCAGTTCACCGGGGAGCTGTTTTTT.

The V call is TRBV11-3, the J call TRBJ2-1; 7 bases line up with TRBD1. The germline CDR1 and CDR2 sequences are SGHNT and YENEEA. J gave up 7 bases and V 5 bases, and 14 bases lay outside the gene matches. This CDR3 region has 16 residues. The CDR3 bases are TGTGCCAGCAGCCTAGCCGGGACAGTGCGTCGGAATGAGCAGTTCTTC. Translated, it gives CASSLAGTVRRNEQFF.

The V and J genes are TRBV2 and TRBJ1-5; 7 positions agree with TRBD1. V lost 7 bases to trimming and J lost 0 bases; unmatched junction nucleotides: 6. CDR3 length: 15 amino acids. Germline V CDR1 and CDR2: SNHLY, FYNNEI. In nucleotides, the CDR3 is TGTGCCAGCAACCAGGGGGGGGGTAGCAATCAGCCCCAGCATTTT. It specifies CASNQGGGSNQPQHF.

The chain has TRBV5-1 and TRBJ1-1; D is unresolved. The CDR3 is 14 residues long. Germline CDR1 is SGHRS and CDR2 is YFSETQ. The ends were cut back, 4 bases at V and 3 bases at J, with 13 bases in the middle. The CDR3 loop is CASSAGPSDTEAFF. In DNA form, the CDR3 reads TGCGCCAGCAGCGCCGGACCGTCGGACACTGAAGCTTTCTTT.